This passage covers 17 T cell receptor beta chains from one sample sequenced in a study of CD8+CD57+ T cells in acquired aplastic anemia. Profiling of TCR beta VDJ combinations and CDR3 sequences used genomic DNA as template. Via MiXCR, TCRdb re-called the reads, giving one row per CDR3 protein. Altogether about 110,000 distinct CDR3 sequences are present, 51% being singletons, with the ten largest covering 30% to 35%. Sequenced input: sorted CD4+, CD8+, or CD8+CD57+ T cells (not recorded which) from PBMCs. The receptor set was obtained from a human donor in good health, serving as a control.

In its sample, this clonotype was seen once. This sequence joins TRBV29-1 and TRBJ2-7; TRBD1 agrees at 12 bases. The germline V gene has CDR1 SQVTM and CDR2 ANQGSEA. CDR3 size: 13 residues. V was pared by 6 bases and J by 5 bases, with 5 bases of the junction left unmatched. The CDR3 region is CSVPGQGAHEQYF. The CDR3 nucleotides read TGCAGCGTGCCGGGACAGGGGGCTCACGAGCAGTACTTC.

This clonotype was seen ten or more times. In DNA, the CDR3 is TGCAGCGTTGAAGAGGGGGGGTTCACAGATACGCAGTATTTT. Its protein product is CSVEEGGFTDTQYF. The rearrangement uses TRBV29-1 and TRBJ2-3; 7 bases agree with TRBD2. Germline CDR1 and CDR2: SQVTM and ANQGSEA. CDR3 length: 14 residues. With 0 bases clipped from V and 2 bases from J, the junction kept 2 bases outside the gene matches.

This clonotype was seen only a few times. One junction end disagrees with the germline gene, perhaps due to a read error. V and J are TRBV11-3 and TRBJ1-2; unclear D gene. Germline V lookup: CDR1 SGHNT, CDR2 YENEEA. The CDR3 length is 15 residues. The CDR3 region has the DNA TGTGCCAGCAGCTGGGGTGGAGGGTCAAACTATGACTACACCTTC. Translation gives CASSWGGGSNYDYTF.

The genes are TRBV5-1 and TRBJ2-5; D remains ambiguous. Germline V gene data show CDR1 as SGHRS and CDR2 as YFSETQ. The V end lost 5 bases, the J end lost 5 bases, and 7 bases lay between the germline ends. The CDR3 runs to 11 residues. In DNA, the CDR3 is TGCGCCAGCAGTGACGTGGAGACCCAGTACTTC. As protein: CASSDVETQYF.

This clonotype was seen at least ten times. Written as DNA, the CDR3 is TGTGCCAGCAGTTACGCAGGGGACTACGAGCAGTACTTC. It yields the protein CASSYAGDYEQYF. The rearrangement uses TRBV6-5 and TRBJ2-7, with a weak D call TRBD1 (6 bases). Germline loops: CDR1 MNHEY, CDR2 SVGAGI. This CDR3 is built from 13 residues. V was trimmed by 2 bases and J by 3 bases, leaving 8 bases between them.

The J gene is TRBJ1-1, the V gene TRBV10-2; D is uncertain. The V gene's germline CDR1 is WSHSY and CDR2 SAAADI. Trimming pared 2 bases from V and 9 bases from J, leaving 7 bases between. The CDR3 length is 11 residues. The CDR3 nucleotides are TGCGCCAGCAGTGAGGGGGAGAAAGCTTTCTTT. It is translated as CASSEGEKAFF.

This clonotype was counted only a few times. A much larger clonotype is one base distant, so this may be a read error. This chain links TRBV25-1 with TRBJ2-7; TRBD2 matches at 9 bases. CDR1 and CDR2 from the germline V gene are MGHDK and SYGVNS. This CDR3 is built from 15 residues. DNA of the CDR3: TGTGCCGGCAGTTTAGGGAGCGGGGGGACCTACGAGCAGTACTTC. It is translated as CAGSLGSGGTYEQYF.

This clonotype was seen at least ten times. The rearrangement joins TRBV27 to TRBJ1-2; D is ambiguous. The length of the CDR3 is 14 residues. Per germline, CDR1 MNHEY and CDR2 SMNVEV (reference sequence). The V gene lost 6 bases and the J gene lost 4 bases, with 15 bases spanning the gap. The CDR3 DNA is TGTGCCAGCAGCGGTACAGCCCCGGGCTATGGCTACACCTTC. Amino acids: CASSGTAPGYGYTF.

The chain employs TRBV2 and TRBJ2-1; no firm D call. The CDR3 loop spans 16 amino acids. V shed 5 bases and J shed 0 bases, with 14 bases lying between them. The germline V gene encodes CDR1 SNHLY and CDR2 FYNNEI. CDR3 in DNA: TGTGCCAGCAGTCTCGACGGCTTAAACTCCTACAATGAGCAGTTCTTC. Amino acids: CASSLDGLNSYNEQFF. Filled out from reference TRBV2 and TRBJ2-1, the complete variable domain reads EPEVTQTPSHQVTQMGQEVILRCVPISNHLYFYWYRQILGQKVEFLVSFYNNEISEKSEIFDDQFSVERPDGSNFTLKIRSTKLEDSAMYFCASSLDGLNSYNEQFFGPGTRLTVL.

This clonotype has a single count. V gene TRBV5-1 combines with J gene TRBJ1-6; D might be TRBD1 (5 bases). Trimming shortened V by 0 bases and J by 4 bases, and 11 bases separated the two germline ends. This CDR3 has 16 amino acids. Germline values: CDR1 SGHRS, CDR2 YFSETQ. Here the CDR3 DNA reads TGCGCCAGCAGCTTGGCCGACGGGGCGTATAATTCACCCCTCCACTTT. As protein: CASSLADGAYNSPLHF.

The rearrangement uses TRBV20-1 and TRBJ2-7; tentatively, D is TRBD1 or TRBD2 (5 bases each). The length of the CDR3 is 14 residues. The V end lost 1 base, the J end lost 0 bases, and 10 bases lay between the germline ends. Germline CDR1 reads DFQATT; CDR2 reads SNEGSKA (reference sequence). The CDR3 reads CSARGGESSYEQYF. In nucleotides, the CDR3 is TGCAGTGCTAGAGGAGGGGAGAGCTCCTACGAGCAGTACTTC.

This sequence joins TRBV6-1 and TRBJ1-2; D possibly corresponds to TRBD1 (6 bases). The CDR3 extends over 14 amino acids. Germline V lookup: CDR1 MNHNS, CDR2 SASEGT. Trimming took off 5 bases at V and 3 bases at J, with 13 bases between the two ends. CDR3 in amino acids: CASSLTGYDYGYTF. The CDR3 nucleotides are TGTGCCAGCAGTCTCACAGGGTACGACTATGGCTACACCTTC.

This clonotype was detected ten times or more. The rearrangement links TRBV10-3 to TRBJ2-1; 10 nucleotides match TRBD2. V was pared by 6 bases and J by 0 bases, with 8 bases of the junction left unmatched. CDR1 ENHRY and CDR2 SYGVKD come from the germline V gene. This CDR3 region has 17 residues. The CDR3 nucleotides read TGTGCCATCAGAACTAGCGGGGTACACCTCTCCTACAATGAGCAGTTCTTC. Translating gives CAIRTSGVHLSYNEQFF.

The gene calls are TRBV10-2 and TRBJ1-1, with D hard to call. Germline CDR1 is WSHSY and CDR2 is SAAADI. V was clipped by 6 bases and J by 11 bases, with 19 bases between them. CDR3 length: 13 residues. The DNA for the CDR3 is TGCGCCAGCAGGGCTCGACCGGACGGATGGGCTTTCTTT. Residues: CASRARPDGWAFF.

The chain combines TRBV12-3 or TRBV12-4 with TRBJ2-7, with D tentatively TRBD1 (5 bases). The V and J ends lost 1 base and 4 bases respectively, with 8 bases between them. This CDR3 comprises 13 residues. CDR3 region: CASSLVAGYEQYF. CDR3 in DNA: TGTGCCAGCAGTTTAGTGGCAGGGTACGAGCAGTACTTC.

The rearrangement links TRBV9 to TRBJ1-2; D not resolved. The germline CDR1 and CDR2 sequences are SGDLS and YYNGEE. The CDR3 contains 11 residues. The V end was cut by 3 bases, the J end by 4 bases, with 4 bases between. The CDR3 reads CASSASYGYTF. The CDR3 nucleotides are TGTGCCAGCAGCGCTAGCTATGGCTACACCTTC.

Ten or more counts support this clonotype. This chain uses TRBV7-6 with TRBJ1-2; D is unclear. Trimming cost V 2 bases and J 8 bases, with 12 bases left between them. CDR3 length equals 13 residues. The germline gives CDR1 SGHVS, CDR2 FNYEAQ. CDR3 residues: CASSLSGAQGYTF. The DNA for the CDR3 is TGTGCCAGCAGCTTATCCGGAGCCCAGGGCTACACCTTC. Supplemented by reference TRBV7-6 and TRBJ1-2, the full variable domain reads GAGVSQSPRYKVTKRGQDVALRCDPISGHVSLYWYRQALGQGPEFLTYFNYEAQQDKSGLPNDRFSAERPEGSISTLTIQRTEQRDSAMYRCASSLSGAQGYTFGSGTRLTVV.